Here is one T cell receptor beta chain with its context. Sequencing was performed with immunoSEQ multiplex PCR; in TCRdb, only in-frame clones are kept and a portion is missing. The data contain nearly 40,000 clones, approximately 90% of them seen just once; the ten biggest clones take up around 4%. The CDR3 spans 16 residues. V lost 4 bases, J lost 0 bases, and 13 bases lay in between. Per germline, CDR1 MNHEY and CDR2 SVGAGI. This specimen comes from a study of control samples from healthy donors and cancer patients. The gene calls are TRBV6-5 and TRBJ1-3; the D gene is possibly TRBD1 (5 bases). The TCR originated in a woman between 45 and 60 years old in good health. The sample consisted of blood. CDR3 sequence: CASSSTGGSSGNTIYF. The DNA of the CDR3 is TGTGCCAGCAGTTCTACAGGCGGTTCCTCTGGAAACACCATATATTTT.